This passage covers 31 T cell receptor beta chains from one sample sequenced in a study of HIV-infected patients and healthy controls. The repertoire came from unfractionated whole blood and reflected all unsorted peripheral T cells. Alpha and beta constant-region primers primed reverse transcription of around 500 ng RNA. Separate chain-specific third strand synthesis with multiplexing indices produced the alpha and beta libraries. TCRdb analysed the 5' RACE reads with MiXCR anew, one entry per CDR3 protein. Altogether around 8,800 distinct CDR3 sequences are present, roughly 7.3% being singletons, with the ten largest covering around 34%. The sample was blood, taken before antiretroviral therapy. The origin of the receptors is an adult with HIV infection.

This clonotype was detected many times. This chain connects TRBV6-2 or TRBV6-3 to TRBJ2-1, with 9 bases that match TRBD1. Germline CDR1 and CDR2: MNHEY and SVGEGT. The V segment lost 9 bases and the J segment 6 bases; nucleotides outside the gene matches: 6. This CDR3 has 13 residues. CDR3 in DNA: TGTGCCAGTCGGACAGGGGTGATCAATGAGCAGTTCTTC. Encoded protein: CASRTGVINEQFF.

This rearrangement joins TRBV5-4 to TRBJ2-1, with 9 bases lining up with TRBD2. The CDR3 is made up of 15 amino acids. Trimming took 5 bases from V and 4 from J; bases not matched to a gene: 7. Per the germline V gene, CDR1 is SGHNT and CDR2 is YYREEE (reference sequence). Here the CDR3 DNA reads TGTGCCAGCAGGGAAACTAGCGGGTTGTACAATGAGCAGTTCTTC. Protein: CASRETSGLYNEQFF. The whole variable domain, remainder taken from reference TRBV5-4 and TRBJ2-1, is ETGVTQSPTHLIKTRGQQVTLRCSSQSGHNTVSWYQQALGQGPQFIFQYYREEENGRGNFPPRFSGLQFPNYSSELNVNALELDDSALYLCASRETSGLYNEQFFGPGTRLTVL.

This clonotype was detected ten times or more. This sequence joins TRBV14 and TRBJ1-3, with TRBD1 as a possible D gene (5 bases). From germline, CDR1 is SGHDN and CDR2 FVKESK. The V end was cut by 2 bases, the J end by 2 bases, with 10 bases between. This CDR3 has 15 residues. The CDR3 bases are TGTGCCAGCAGCCAATTCTCCAGGGCTGGAAACACCATATATTTT. Translation: CASSQFSRAGNTIYF.

This CDR3 is CASSATAYQETQYF. In DNA, the CDR3 is TGTGCCAGCAGCGCAACAGCTTACCAAGAGACCCAGTACTTC. The chain links TRBV7-2 to TRBJ2-5; D remains ambiguous. The CDR3 has 14 amino acids. V was clipped by 5 bases and J by 0 bases, with 10 bases between them. Germline CDR1 SGHTA, CDR2 FQGNSA.

The V call is TRBV30, the J call TRBJ1-2; 7 bases are a match to TRBD1. The CDR3 covers 16 residues. Germline trimming cut 8 bases from V and 3 bases from J; bases unmatched to any gene: 18. Germline V gene sequence: CDR1 GTSNPN, CDR2 SVGIG (reference sequence). The CDR3 coding sequence is TGTGCCCGCGACGATTCCGGGACAGATGGCCACTATGGCTACACCTTC. Residues: CARDDSGTDGHYGYTF.

Within the sample, this clonotype is medium-sized. This chain links TRBV6-2 or TRBV6-3 with TRBJ1-1; D uncertain. Germline loops: CDR1 MNHEY, CDR2 SVGEGT. Trimming removed 2 bases from V and 6 bases from J, with 10 bases in between. This CDR3 spans 13 amino acids. The CDR3 nucleotides read TGTGCCAGCAGTTACGGAAGAGAGGCTGAAGCTTTCTTT. It is translated as CASSYGREAEAFF.

This clonotype was picked up many times. The chain links TRBV19 to TRBJ1-5; 9 positions agree with TRBD1. Germline assignment: CDR1 LNHDA and CDR2 SQIVND (reference sequence). V shed 7 bases, J shed 7 bases, and the junction held 11 bases outside the gene matches. CDR3 length: 15 amino acids. CDR3 nucleotide sequence: TGTGCCAGTACCCCGGGACAGGGTGCCGGGCAGCCCCAGCATTTT. Translated, it gives CASTPGQGAGQPQHF.

The rearrangement uses TRBV11-1 and TRBJ2-7; D is unclear. This CDR3 has 13 amino acids. CDR1 and CDR2 from the germline V gene are SGHAT and FQDESV (reference sequence). The V gene lost 5 bases and the J gene lost 5 bases, with 13 bases spanning the gap. CDR3 sequence: CASSPRWEDEQYF. The CDR3 DNA is TGTGCCAGCAGCCCAAGATGGGAAGACGAGCAGTACTTC.

The chain links TRBV5-6 to TRBJ1-5; TRBD1 matches 8 bases. J was trimmed by 3 bases and V by 0 bases; bases with no gene match: 5. Germline assignment: CDR1 SGHDT and CDR2 YYEEEE. The CDR3 sequence is 16 residues long. This CDR3 is CASSLGGQGYNQPQHF. In DNA, the CDR3 is TGTGCCAGCAGCTTGGGTGGACAGGGCTACAATCAGCCCCAGCATTTT.

The sample holds a few counts of this clonotype. The genes are TRBV12-3 or TRBV12-4 and TRBJ2-3; D is uncertain. Trimming took off 5 bases at V and 0 bases at J, with 12 bases between the two ends. The CDR3 is made up of 15 amino acids. In nucleotides, the CDR3 is TGTGCCAGCAGTCGAGTCGGCCCTAGCACAGATACGCAGTATTTT. This translates into CASSRVGPSTDTQYF.

This clonotype has at least ten counts. V and J are TRBV7-2 and TRBJ2-7; 10 bases line up with TRBD2. Germline V gives CDR1 SGHTA, CDR2 FQGNSA. V lost 3 bases to trimming and J lost 6 bases; unmatched junction nucleotides: 11. CDR3 length: 16 residues. The CDR3 reads CASSLVAGGGRGEQYF. The CDR3 bases are TGTGCCAGCAGCTTGGTAGCGGGGGGCGGGCGCGGCGAGCAGTACTTC.

This clonotype was seen repeatedly, ten times or more. The chain recombines TRBV11-3 with TRBJ2-2, with 8 bases matching TRBD1. Per germline, CDR1 SGHNT and CDR2 YENEEA. The CDR3 has 15 amino acids. V was clipped by 5 bases and J by 4 bases; unmatched bases: 6. CDR3 loop: CASSPRGLVTGELFF. The CDR3 DNA follows: TGTGCCAGCAGCCCCAGGGGGCTGGTCACCGGGGAGCTGTTTTTT.

The sample holds many counts of this clonotype. The rearrangement uses TRBV27 and TRBJ1-5; TRBD1 agrees at 8 bases. The CDR3 spans 14 residues. Germline CDR1 MNHEY, CDR2 SMNVEV (reference sequence). Germline trimming cut 5 bases from V and 6 bases from J; bases unmatched to any gene: 6. CDR3 sequence (DNA): TGTGCCAGCAGTCCCGGGACAGGTGGTCAGCCCCAGCATTTT. It yields the protein CASSPGTGGQPQHF.

This clonotype was recorded at least ten times. The CDR3 spells CASSSTVYQGYTF. The DNA of the CDR3 is TGTGCCAGCAGTTCCACGGTCTATCAAGGCTACACCTTC. The gene calls are TRBV14 and TRBJ1-2; D gene unclear. This CDR3 spans 13 amino acids. The germline V and J ends were trimmed by 6 bases and 8 bases, with 16 bases remaining between them. Germline assignment: CDR1 SGHDN and CDR2 FVKESK.

In nucleotides, the CDR3 is TGTGCCAGCAGTTACGTGATTGATACGCAGTATTTT. This encodes CASSYVIDTQYF. The chain employs TRBV6-2 or TRBV6-3 and TRBJ2-3; D gene uncertain. The CDR3 contains 12 residues. The germline V gene has CDR1 MNHEY and CDR2 SVGEGT. Between the trimmed V and J ends, which lost 2 bases and 6 bases, there was a span of 6 bases.

V usage is TRBV25-1 and J usage is TRBJ2-7; TRBD2 might be the D (5 bases). The CDR3 consists of 12 residues. Germline V gene data show CDR1 as MGHDK and CDR2 as SYGVNS. V was cut by 2 bases and J by 7 bases, with 9 bases left in between. The CDR3 spells CASSEVAGEQYF. CDR3 coding DNA: TGTGCCAGCAGTGAAGTGGCGGGTGAGCAGTACTTC.

This clonotype occurred many times. The chain is built from TRBV6-6 and TRBJ2-7; D might be TRBD2 (7 bases). Germline V gene sequence: CDR1 MNHNY, CDR2 SVGAGI (reference sequence). The CDR3 sequence is 16 residues long. With 5 bases removed from V and 2 bases from J, the gap between germline ends came to 19 bases. The CDR3 sequence is CASSKGMAGATYEQYF. The CDR3, as DNA: TGTGCCAGCAGTAAGGGAATGGCGGGGGCCACCTACGAGCAGTACTTC.

In its sample, this clonotype was seen many times. This chain connects TRBV4-1 to TRBJ1-1; TRBD1 agrees at 12 bases. There are 15 residues in the CDR3. From germline, CDR1 is MGHRA and CDR2 YSYEKL. Trimming at V came to 4 bases and at J to 10 bases, leaving 10 bases not matched to a gene. CDR3 sequence: CASSLAGTGGDRAFF. DNA for the CDR3: TGCGCCAGCAGCCTAGCCGGGACAGGGGGCGATCGAGCTTTCTTT.

The CDR3 sequence: CASSLETVTEAFF. As DNA, the CDR3 is TGTGCCAGCAGCTTAGAGACAGTCACTGAAGCTTTCTTT. This sequence joins TRBV11-2 and TRBJ1-1, with D possibly TRBD1 on 5 matching bases. The CDR3 length is 13 residues. V lost 0 bases and J 4 bases, leaving 6 bases between the germline ends. From germline, CDR1 is SGHAT and CDR2 FQNNGV.

This clonotype appeared many times. This chain links TRBV6-1 with TRBJ2-7; TRBD1 is a possible D gene (6 bases). The V gene's germline CDR1 is MNHNS and CDR2 SASEGT. There are 15 residues in the CDR3. The V end was cut by 3 bases, the J end by 0 bases, with 12 bases between. The CDR3 reads CASSDPGQSSYEQYF. The CDR3 bases are TGTGCCAGCAGTGACCCGGGACAAAGCTCCTACGAGCAGTACTTC.

In this sample, this clonotype is medium-sized. The chain uses TRBV9 and TRBJ2-3, with no clear D. This CDR3 contains 14 residues. V lost 0 bases, J lost 1 base, and 6 bases lay in between. Germline values: CDR1 SGDLS, CDR2 YYNGEE. The DNA for the CDR3 is TGTGCCAGCAGCGTAGGACGGGGCACAGATACGCAGTATTTT. It translates to CASSVGRGTDTQYF.

This clonotype was seen at least ten times. The chain links TRBV19 to TRBJ2-3, with D possibly matching TRBD2 (6 bases). Germline V gene data show CDR1 as LNHDA and CDR2 as SQIVND (reference sequence). The V and J ends lost 4 bases and 0 bases respectively, with 11 bases between them. This CDR3 has 15 amino acids. CDR3 in amino acids: CASSSGVTSTDTQYF. The CDR3 DNA is TGTGCCAGTAGTAGCGGGGTAACTAGCACAGATACGCAGTATTTT.

This clonotype was seen at least ten times. This rearrangement joins TRBV6-1 to TRBJ2-1; D is ambiguous. The CDR3 totals 10 residues. Trimming removed 10 bases at V and 4 bases at J, with 5 bases between. Germline loops: CDR1 MNHNS, CDR2 SASEGT. CDR3 in DNA: TGTGCCACTGAGTACAATGAGCAGTTCTTC. It is translated as CATEYNEQFF.

This clonotype was counted ten times or more. The V gene is TRBV20-1, the J gene TRBJ1-1; TRBD1 is a possible D gene (5 bases). This CDR3 region has 13 residues. Trimming removed 5 bases from V and 5 bases from J, with 15 bases in between. Germline CDR1 and CDR2: DFQATT and SNEGSKA (reference sequence). The CDR3 DNA follows: TGCAGTGCTGTCGGGGGGAGGCGAACTGAAGCTTTCTTT. This encodes CSAVGGRRTEAFF.

In this sample, this clonotype turned up many times. The rearrangement links TRBV20-1 to TRBJ1-1; possible D gene TRBD1, 6 bases. Per germline, CDR1 DFQATT and CDR2 SNEGSKA (reference sequence). With 3 bases removed from V and 8 bases from J, the gap between germline ends came to 10 bases. The CDR3 runs 11 residues. The CDR3 protein is CSARGDREAFF. The CDR3 DNA follows: TGCAGTGCTAGGGGAGACAGGGAAGCTTTCTTT.

This clonotype was observed many times. V is TRBV27 and J is TRBJ1-1; 7 nucleotides line up with TRBD1. CDR3 length equals 14 residues. The germline V gene has CDR1 MNHEY and CDR2 SMNVEV (reference sequence). The V and J ends lost 3 bases and 1 base, in that order; junction bases with no gene match: 2. The CDR3 DNA sequence: TGTGCCAGCAGTTTCGGGACAGCGAACACTGAAGCTTTCTTT. This translates into CASSFGTANTEAFF.

In this sample, this clonotype turned up many times. The chain links TRBV5-1 to TRBJ2-5; a possible D gene is TRBD1 (6 bases). CDR1 SGHRS and CDR2 YFSETQ come from the germline V gene. The V gene lost 0 bases and the J gene lost 3 bases, with 9 bases spanning the gap. The CDR3 has 14 residues. The CDR3 loop is CASSLGTAKETQYF. For the CDR3, the DNA is TGCGCCAGCAGCTTGGGGACAGCAAAAGAGACCCAGTACTTC. The full variable domain, rest sourced from reference TRBV5-1 and TRBJ2-5, is KAGVTQTPRYLIKTRGQQVTLSCSPISGHRSVSWYQQTPGQGLQFLFEYFSETQRNKGNFPGRFSGRQFSNSRSEMNVSTLELGDSALYLCASSLGTAKETQYFGPGTRLLVL.

This clonotype was seen at least ten times. The chain employs TRBV19 and TRBJ2-7, with TRBD1 identical over 9 bases. CDR1 and CDR2 (germline): LNHDA, SQIVND (reference sequence). The V segment lost 6 bases and the J segment 0 bases; nucleotides outside the gene matches: 3. CDR3 length: 14 residues. The CDR3 coding sequence is TGTGCCAGTAGGGGGACAGGGAGCTCCTACGAGCAGTACTTC. Residues: CASRGTGSSYEQYF.

Ten or more counts support this clonotype. The genes are TRBV24-1 and TRBJ2-3; D unresolved. Germline values: CDR1 KGHDR, CDR2 SFDVKD. The V end was cut by 0 bases, the J end by 6 bases, with 6 bases between. There are 13 residues in the CDR3. This chain's CDR3 is CATSDLSADTQYF. Here the CDR3 DNA reads TGTGCCACCAGTGATTTGAGCGCCGATACGCAGTATTTT.

The chain joins TRBV6-5 to TRBJ2-2; a weak D match, TRBD1 (6 bases). V lost 6 bases and J lost 3, with 14 bases in between. Germline-derived CDR1 and CDR2 are MNHEY and SVGAGI. The CDR3 runs to 15 residues. The CDR3 DNA follows: TGTGCCAGCAGGTCCTGGGGGCCGGACACCGGGGAGCTGTTTTTT. It encodes CASRSWGPDTGELFF.

Ten or more counts support this clonotype. V is TRBV20-1 and J is TRBJ2-1, with 12 bases aligning to TRBD1. The CDR3 loop spans 16 amino acids. Germline V lookup: CDR1 DFQATT, CDR2 SNEGSKA (reference sequence). With 6 bases clipped from V and 4 bases from J, the junction kept 10 bases outside the gene matches. CDR3 DNA sequence: TGCAGTGCCCCTTCGGGACAGGGGGCGCCATACAATGAGCAGTTCTTC. Its translation: CSAPSGQGAPYNEQFF.